The clone carrying this T cell receptor (beta chain) was seen only a few times. Its antigen is not known. The PCR had 60 Vbeta and 13 Jbeta primers. Sequencing was performed with immunoSEQ multiplex PCR; in TCRdb, only in-frame clones are kept and a portion is missing. The sample has approximately 150,000 clones, about 72% seen once. The sample is drawn from a study of cytomegalovirus exposure and HLA in healthy donors. Whole-study results and caveats: It was only CMV serostatus that was available as immune exposure information. Most TCRs appeared rarely, but some public TCRs recurred in many donors. Reportedly, fewer N-insertions than the approximately 700-donor mean appeared in an Asian-associated ancestry cluster in a later analysis.

This CDR3 has 13 residues. The V gene's germline CDR1 is MGHRA and CDR2 YSYEKL. J was trimmed by 8 bases and V by 3 bases; bases with no gene match: 3. The chain is built from TRBV4-1 and TRBJ1-1; 10 bases are shared with TRBD1. The sample comprised PBMCs. The clonotype was recovered from a man aged 35 to 55 in good health and CMV-seronegative. CDR3 in DNA: TGCGCCAGCAGCCAGTGGACAGGGGGAGAAGCTTTCTTT. Its protein product is CASSQWTGGEAFF.